The present TCR beta chain was sequenced within a study of response to subunit inactivated influenza vaccine. TCRdb fed the RT-PCR reads into MiXCR, producing one record per CDR3 protein. This sample yields 550,000 to 800,000 distinct CDR3 sequences, of which over 11% are seen a single time; 6% to 7% belongs to the top ten. The CDR3 spans 16 residues. CDR1 and CDR2 from the germline V gene are SGHTA and FQGNSA. The trim removed 4 bases at V and 2 bases at J, leaving 2 bases unmatched. Study-wide results and caveats: The authors suggested that every seasonal influenza vaccination recruits few new T cells.

Comments on this clonotype: Its target is unknown.

The TCR sequence derives from a man aged 45-60 years who received an inactivated influenza vaccine. This sequence joins TRBV7-2 and TRBJ2-3; 14 bases fit TRBD2. Source: PBMCs from blood, taken 14 to 15 days before vaccination. The CDR3 DNA is TGTGCCAGCAGCTCGGGACTAGCGGGAGTCACAGATACGCAGTATTTT. This encodes CASSSGLAGVTDTQYF.